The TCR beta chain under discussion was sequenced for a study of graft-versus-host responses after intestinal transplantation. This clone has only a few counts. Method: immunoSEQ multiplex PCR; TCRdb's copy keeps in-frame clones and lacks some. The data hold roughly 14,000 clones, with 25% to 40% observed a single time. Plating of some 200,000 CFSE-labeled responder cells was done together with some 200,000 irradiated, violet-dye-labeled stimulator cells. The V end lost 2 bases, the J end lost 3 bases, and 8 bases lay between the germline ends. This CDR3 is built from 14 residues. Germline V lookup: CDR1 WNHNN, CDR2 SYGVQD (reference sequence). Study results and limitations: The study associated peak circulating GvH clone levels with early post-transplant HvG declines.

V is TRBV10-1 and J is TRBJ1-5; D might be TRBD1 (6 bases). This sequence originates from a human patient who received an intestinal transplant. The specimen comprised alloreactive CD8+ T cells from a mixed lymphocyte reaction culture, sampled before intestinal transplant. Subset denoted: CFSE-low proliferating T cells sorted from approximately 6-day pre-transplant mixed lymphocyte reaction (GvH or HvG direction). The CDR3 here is CASSERGFNQPQHF. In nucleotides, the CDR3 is TGCGCCAGCAGTGAGAGGGGGTTCAATCAGCCCCAGCATTTT.